This T cell receptor (beta chain) stems from a study of blood T cell repertoires in COVID-19. Study-wide background: Sources were T cells, B-cell-depleted T cells, or PBMCs; the material itself was cDNA or gDNA.

With 6 bases clipped from V and 5 bases from J, the junction kept 2 bases outside the gene matches. The CDR3 loop spans 13 amino acids. The germline CDR1 and CDR2 sequences are MNHEY and SVGAGI. Clones were read by immunoSEQ multiplex PCR, and TCRdb kept only the in-frame ones, dropping some. The sample has 160,000 or so clones, 80% to 90% seen once. This clone was detected only once. The chain is built from TRBV6-5 and TRBJ1-2, with TRBD1 matching 11 bases. The sequenced material came from peripheral blood. This sequence was found in a woman in her fifties or sixties with acute or convalescent COVID-19. CDR3: CASRGTGGYGYTF. CDR3 nucleotide sequence: TGTGCCAGCAGAGGGACAGGGGGATATGGCTACACCTTC.